The clone carrying this TCR beta chain appeared a few times. The antigen is unknown. TCRdb passed the 5' RACE reads through MiXCR, listing each CDR3 protein once. The data show a few hundred thousand distinct CDR3 sequences, with about 13% seen just once and 0.8% to 1% held by the top ten. This sample stems from a study of identical twins. Study-level results: The authors noted that invariant MAIT and iNKT cells could partly confound zero-insertion analyses.

V gave up 6 bases and J gave up 6 bases, with 23 bases separating them. This CDR3 is built from 15 residues. Germline assignment: CDR1 DFQATT and CDR2 SNEGSKA (reference sequence). The sample was also linked to a second study, of yellow fever vaccine responses in identical twins. From that report: Reported findings indicate that twins' vaccine T cell responses seemed partially convergent, partially personalized.

Sequences were obtained from CD4+ T cells sorted from blood. This clonotype originated in a woman between 18 and 29 years old in good health. The chain is built from TRBV20-1 and TRBJ1-2, with unresolved D. CDR3 residues: CSAPPISQSTDGYTF. CDR3 nucleotide sequence: TGCAGTGCACCCCCCATCTCGCAGTCCACGGATGGCTACACCTTC.